This T cell receptor beta chain came from a study of T cells after yellow fever vaccination. Germline loops: CDR1 SEHNR, CDR2 FQNEAQ (reference sequence). V lost 6 bases to trimming and J lost 6 bases, with 22 bases between them. This CDR3 is built from 16 residues. By 5'RACE template switching, TCR cDNA was produced, with a universal primer site and UMIs added in the process. TCRdb re-analysed the 5' RACE reads in MiXCR, keeping a single row per CDR3 protein. Among 85,000 to 100,000 distinct CDR3 sequences listed, under 7% were seen once. The origin of this receptor is a man between 18 and 29 years old who received the YFV17D yellow fever vaccine. The sequencing used CD8+ T cells sorted from PBMCs, collected 10 days after the yellow fever booster vaccination. This chain uses TRBV7-9 with TRBJ2-3, with a possible D match to TRBD2 (6 bases). The DNA of the CDR3 is TGTGCCAGCAGTTCGATACTTGACGGGGGTGGGGATACGCAGTATTTT. This codes for CASSSILDGGGDTQYF.